The 29 T cell receptor beta chains reported below all come from one sample, sequenced in a study of control samples from healthy donors and cancer patients. This table comes from immunoSEQ multiplex PCR, and its TCRdb copy is limited to in-frame clones, with some not included. The table has roughly 120,000 clones, roughly 90% seen once; the top ten hold around 4%. The specimen was PBMCs. The receptors derive from a woman in her fifties or sixties with lung cancer.

The chain carries TRBV19 and TRBJ2-1; no clear D gene. Germline-derived CDR1 and CDR2 are LNHDA and SQIVND (reference sequence). The CDR3 loop spans 15 amino acids. Trimming removed 0 bases from V and 4 bases from J, with 10 bases in between. The CDR3 DNA reads as TGTGCCAGTAGTATAGAAGGGTCCCTTTACAATGAGCAGTTCTTC. Translated, it gives CASSIEGSLYNEQFF. Drawing the rest from reference TRBV19 and TRBJ2-1, the complete variable domain is DGGITQSPKYLFRKEGQNVTLSCEQNLNHDAMYWYRQDPGQGLRLIYYSQIVNDFQKGDIAEGYSVSREKKESFPLTVTSAQKNPTAFYLCASSIEGSLYNEQFFGPGTRLTVL.

This rearrangement joins TRBV19 to TRBJ1-3; perhaps TRBD1 as D (5 bases). CDR1 LNHDA and CDR2 SQIVND come from the germline V gene (reference sequence). The V end was cut by 3 bases, the J end by 0 bases, with 15 bases between. There are 17 residues in the CDR3. DNA of the CDR3: TGTGCCAGTAGTATTCTTCTGGGGGTTGTCTCTGGAAACACCATATATTTT. Its translation: CASSILLGVVSGNTIYF.

This chain joins TRBV7-3 and TRBJ1-1; D unclear. Germline CDR1 SGHTA, CDR2 FQGTGA. The germline V and J ends were trimmed by 4 bases and 4 bases, with 10 bases remaining between them. This CDR3 region has 13 residues. CDR3 amino acids: CASSSQEGTEAFF. CDR3 bases: TGTGCCAGCAGCTCACAAGAGGGCACTGAAGCTTTCTTT.

This clone was detected a few times. The CDR3, as DNA: TGTGCCAGCAGGGAGGGGGGTTACGATGAAAAACTGTTTTTT. Amino acid sequence: CASREGGYDEKLFF. The chain links TRBV7-9 to TRBJ1-4, with D perhaps TRBD1 (6 bases). The CDR3 has 14 residues. V dropped 6 bases and J dropped 6 bases, with 14 bases sitting between them. Germline lookup yields CDR1 SEHNR and CDR2 FQNEAQ (reference sequence).

The V and J genes are TRBV7-3 and TRBJ2-2; no clear D. Germline CDR1 reads SGHTA; CDR2 reads FQGTGA. V was shortened by 1 base and J by 5 bases, with 11 bases between the two germline ends. The CDR3 covers 15 residues. The CDR3 coding sequence is TGTGCCAGCAGCTTAATGGGTCGGGTAACCGGGGAGCTGTTTTTT. This codes for CASSLMGRVTGELFF.

The rearrangement joins TRBV14 to TRBJ2-3; D perhaps matches TRBD1 (6 bases). The CDR3 runs to 14 residues. Trimming removed 2 bases from V and 4 bases from J, with 10 bases in between. Germline V CDR1 and CDR2: SGHDN, FVKESK. In nucleotides, the CDR3 is TGTGCCAGCAGCCAAATTTCAGGGGCAGATACGCAGTATTTT. As protein: CASSQISGADTQYF.

The chain joins TRBV3-1 (or the pseudogene TRBV3-2) to TRBJ1-3; a possible D gene is TRBD1 (6 bases). Germline V CDR1 and CDR2: LGHDT, YNNKEL (reference sequence). V gave up 4 bases and J gave up 0 bases, with 10 bases separating them. The CDR3 contains 15 residues. Here the CDR3 reads CASSRGTLSGNTIYF. CDR3 nucleotides: TGTGCCAGCAGCCGAGGGACACTCTCTGGAAACACCATATATTTT.

The chain uses TRBV19 and TRBJ2-3; TRBD2 matches at 7 bases. The CDR3 loop spans 16 amino acids. Germline-derived CDR1 and CDR2 are LNHDA and SQIVND (reference sequence). V lost 3 bases, J lost 0 bases, and 6 bases stayed unmatched. Here the CDR3 reads CASSMGTSVSTDTQYF. In nucleotides, the CDR3 is TGTGCCAGTAGTATGGGAACTAGCGTTAGCACAGATACGCAGTATTTT.

This rearrangement joins TRBV4-2 to TRBJ2-7; tentative D call: TRBD2 (7 bases). CDR1 LGHNA and CDR2 YNFKEQ come from the germline V gene. The germline V and J ends were trimmed by 0 bases and 1 base, with 13 bases remaining between them. This CDR3 is built from 16 residues. The CDR3 bases are TGTGCCAGCAGCCAAGACACGGGGGGCCTATCCTACGAGCAGTACTTC. Translation gives CASSQDTGGLSYEQYF.

This chain links TRBV6-5 with TRBJ2-1, with D unresolved. Trimming shortened V by 0 bases and J by 4 bases, and 10 bases separated the two germline ends. In germline, CDR1 is MNHEY, CDR2 SVGAGI. The CDR3 contains 15 residues. The CDR3 region is CASSYSMGMYNEQFF. The CDR3 DNA reads TGTGCCAGCAGTTACTCGATGGGCATGTACAATGAGCAGTTCTTC.

This clone was recorded once. The chain has TRBV9 and TRBJ2-3; 9 nucleotides line up with TRBD2. The germline gives CDR1 SGDLS, CDR2 YYNGEE. The CDR3 is 17 amino acids. The V gene end was trimmed by 4 bases and the J gene end by 2 bases; junction bases not matched to a gene: 11. The CDR3 region is CASSSRSLGLATDTQYF. In DNA, the CDR3 is TGTGCCAGCAGCTCCCGGTCCCTGGGACTAGCCACAGATACGCAGTATTTT.

The chain employs TRBV30 and TRBJ2-3; 9 positions match TRBD2. The germline V gene encodes CDR1 GTSNPN and CDR2 SVGIG (reference sequence). Trimming took 5 bases from V and 6 from J; bases not matched to a gene: 6. CDR3 size: 13 residues. The CDR3 nucleotides are TGTGCCTGGGGAGCGGGAGGCCCGGATACGCAGTATTTT. Translating gives CAWGAGGPDTQYF.

This clone was seen just once. The rearrangement joins TRBV6-5 to TRBJ2-7; 8 bases are a match to TRBD1. CDR1 and CDR2 from the germline V gene are MNHEY and SVGAGI. This CDR3 is 14 amino acids long. The J segment lost 2 bases and the V segment lost 6 bases, leaving 6 bases of the junction unmatched. CDR3 nucleotides: TGTGCCAGCAGCCTCAGACAGGGGACCTACGAGCAGTACTTC. This sequence encodes CASSLRQGTYEQYF.

The chain combines TRBV6-1 with TRBJ2-7; 8 nucleotides match TRBD1. V lost 1 base and J lost 3; bases outside the gene matches: 11. The germline CDR1 and CDR2 sequences are MNHNS and SASEGT. CDR3 size: 17 residues. The chain's CDR3 is CASSEEAGGKGSYEQYF. CDR3 sequence (DNA): TGTGCCAGCAGTGAAGAAGCAGGGGGCAAAGGGAGCTACGAGCAGTACTTC.

The chain recombines TRBV18 with TRBJ1-1; D is perhaps TRBD1 (5 bases). There are 15 residues in the CDR3. V lost 0 bases and J 5 bases, leaving 13 bases between the germline ends. CDR1 and CDR2 from the germline V gene are KGHSH and LQKENI. The CDR3 DNA follows: TGTGCCAGCTCACCACCTCCGGGGCGTGGGACTGAAGCTTTCTTT. Encoded protein: CASSPPPGRGTEAFF.

The gene calls are TRBV27 and TRBJ2-5, with TRBD2 matching over 8 bases. With V trimmed by 2 bases and J by 4 bases, 15 bases remained unmatched. Germline V lookup: CDR1 MNHEY, CDR2 SMNVEV (reference sequence). The CDR3 length is 18 residues. The CDR3 loop is CASSLRFFAGGGGETQYF. CDR3 bases: TGTGCCAGCAGTTTAAGGTTTTTTGCGGGGGGAGGTGGAGAGACCCAGTACTTC.

This clone was detected only once. V and J are TRBV29-1 and TRBJ2-7, with 14 bases lining up with TRBD2. The CDR3 loop spans 12 amino acids. Trimming removed 6 bases from V and 6 bases from J; junction bases left unmatched: 1. The germline V gene has CDR1 SQVTM and CDR2 ANQGSEA. The CDR3 protein is CSVGLAGAEQYF. The CDR3 nucleotides are TGCAGCGTGGGACTAGCGGGGGCCGAGCAGTACTTC.

The V call is TRBV27, the J call TRBJ2-7; 8 positions agree with TRBD1. V was pared by 2 bases and J by 3 bases, with 9 bases of the junction left unmatched. The germline gives CDR1 MNHEY, CDR2 SMNVEV (reference sequence). CDR3 length equals 16 residues. CDR3 sequence reads: CASSLVPGQDYYEQYF. In DNA form, the CDR3 reads TGTGCCAGCAGTTTAGTTCCGGGACAGGATTACTACGAGCAGTACTTC.

The chain uses TRBV5-4 and TRBJ1-1, with a tentative D call TRBD1 (5 bases). Germline V CDR1 and CDR2: SGHNT, YYREEE (reference sequence). This CDR3 contains 14 residues. Trimming left V 3 bases short and J 1 base short, with 10 bases between. CDR3 amino acids: CASSSPGTNTEAFF. CDR3 DNA sequence: TGTGCCAGCAGCTCGCCAGGGACGAACACTGAAGCTTTCTTT.

The chain carries TRBV7-2 and TRBJ1-4; D remains ambiguous. V lost 1 base to trimming and J lost 3 bases, with 9 bases between them. The CDR3 length is 15 residues. The V gene's germline CDR1 is SGHTA and CDR2 FQGNSA. The CDR3 DNA is TGTGCCAGCAGCTTAGTGTTCGGGGCTAATGAAAAACTGTTTTTT. Its protein is CASSLVFGANEKLFF.

This chain joins TRBV6-5 and TRBJ2-5, with D possibly matching TRBD2 (6 bases). The V end lost 5 bases, the J end lost 5 bases, and 18 bases lay between the germline ends. This CDR3 spans 15 amino acids. Germline V gene data show CDR1 as MNHEY and CDR2 as SVGAGI. CDR3 nucleotides: TGTGCCAGCAGTATGGGACTCCTCTCAGGGGAGACCCAGTACTTC. Protein sequence: CASSMGLLSGETQYF.

The chain is built from TRBV4-3 and TRBJ2-2; 10 bases match TRBD2. The germline V gene has CDR1 LGHNA and CDR2 YSLEER. With 1 base clipped from V and 1 base from J, the junction kept 15 bases outside the gene matches. The CDR3 is 21 amino acids. The CDR3 DNA reads TGCGCCAGCAGCCAAGGGCTAGTCGGTCTAGCGGGGGCCTTGAACACCGGGGAGCTGTTTTTT. Amino acids: CASSQGLVGLAGALNTGELFF.

This chain joins TRBV21-1 and TRBJ1-2. TRBV21-1 is assigned pseudogene status. CDR3 length: 14 residues. The CDR3 loop is CASSYIPWCMGYTF. Here the CDR3 DNA reads TGTGCCAGCTCCTACATCCCGTGGTGTATGGGCTACACCTTC.

The rearrangement links TRBV7-3 to TRBJ1-2; 11 bases line up with TRBD1. The germline V gene encodes CDR1 SGHTA and CDR2 FQGTGA. V was pared by 5 bases and J by 6 bases, with 5 bases of the junction left unmatched. The CDR3 consists of 14 residues. For the CDR3, the DNA is TGTGCCAGCAGCGCCATGGGACAGGGGGATGGCTACACCTTC. This codes for CASSAMGQGDGYTF. The full variable domain, in which reference TRBV7-3 and TRBJ1-2 provide the parts outside the CDR3, is GAGVSQTPSNKVTEKGKYVELRCDPISGHTALYWYRQSLGQGPEFLIYFQGTGAADDSGLPNDRFFAVRPEGSVSTLKIQRTERGDSAVYLCASSAMGQGDGYTFGSGTRLTVV.

V and J are TRBV3-1 (or the pseudogene TRBV3-2) and TRBJ1-5, with 9 bases fitting TRBD1. With 4 bases clipped from V and 4 bases from J, the junction kept 14 bases outside the gene matches. This CDR3 is 18 amino acids long. Germline V gene data show CDR1 as LGHDT and CDR2 as YNNKEL (reference sequence). The chain's CDR3 is CASSPRFPDRGGNQPQHF. CDR3 in DNA: TGTGCCAGCAGCCCCCGCTTTCCCGACAGGGGGGGGAATCAGCCCCAGCATTTT.

The chain links TRBV10-3 to TRBJ2-1; 7 bases match TRBD2. Germline trimming cut 4 bases from V and 6 bases from J; bases unmatched to any gene: 6. The CDR3 has 14 residues. Germline V gene sequence: CDR1 ENHRY, CDR2 SYGVKD. The CDR3 nucleotides are TGTGCCATCAGTGCTAGCGGAGGGACCAATGAGCAGTTCTTC. Residues: CAISASGGTNEQFF.

A remark on this clone: The sample holds other DNA sequences that translate to the same CDR3. The CDR3 DNA reads TGTGCCACCAGCAGAGATTTGAGCTACCAAGAGACCCAGTACTTC. This sequence encodes CATSRDLSYQETQYF. V is TRBV15 and J is TRBJ2-5, with unresolved D. Trimming pared 0 bases from V and 0 bases from J, leaving 8 bases between. Germline V CDR1 and CDR2: LNHNV, YYDKDF (reference sequence). This CDR3 has 15 amino acids.

The chain recombines TRBV2 with TRBJ1-4, with unresolved D. Trimming removed 6 bases from V and 3 bases from J, with 11 bases in between. The CDR3 spans 14 residues. Germline CDR1 and CDR2: SNHLY and FYNNEI. The CDR3 reads CASRRTDPNEKLFF. The CDR3 DNA follows: TGTGCCAGCAGGAGAACAGACCCTAATGAAAAACTGTTTTTT.

This sequence joins TRBV5-1 and TRBJ2-2; maybe TRBD1 (5 bases). V was clipped by 2 bases and J by 2 bases, with 10 bases between them. CDR3 length: 15 amino acids. Germline values: CDR1 SGHRS, CDR2 YFSETQ. The CDR3 DNA sequence: TGCGCCAGCAGCTTAGGGGCCCTCAACACCGGGGAGCTGTTTTTT. Residues: CASSLGALNTGELFF.